This T cell receptor (beta chain) was sequenced during a study of shared clonotypes between healthy human individuals. The method was immunoSEQ multiplex PCR; TCRdb's version includes in-frame clones alone and lacks a portion of them. The repertoire holds about 960,000 clones, with about three quarters as singletons. The receptor was derived from a man between 18 and 29 years old in good health. The sequencing input was memory CD4+ T cells sorted from blood. Subset indicated: CD45RA-negative fraction.

DNA of the CDR3: TGTGCCACCAGCGGCGGGGACAGGGGGACCGGGGAGCTGTTTTTT. Protein: CATSGGDRGTGELFF. This chain joins TRBV15 and TRBJ2-2; TRBD1 aligns across 11 bases. The CDR3 runs 15 residues. Germline trimming cut 5 bases from V and 5 bases from J; bases unmatched to any gene: 4. Germline V lookup: CDR1 LNHNV, CDR2 YYDKDF (reference sequence).